The rows below give T cell receptor beta chains drawn from one sample of a study of OX40 agonist ivuxolimab in advanced cancers. Using immunoSEQ multiplex PCR, the repertoire was profiled, and TCRdb retains in-frame clones only, with some absent. The table has about 150,000 clones, roughly 94% seen once. Sequenced here: CD4+ or CD8+ T cells sorted from blood, sampled in a trial of the OX40 agonist ivuxolimab. Receptors originate from an adult with an advanced solid tumor such as melanoma, head and neck, liver or kidney cancer. The CDR3 runs from the conserved cysteine through the conserved F or W. The order of the fields is D gene, J gene, V gene, clone size, CDR3 DNA, CDR3 protein. A D gene is named only where the DNA matches it firmly. For some rows the clone size is stated as once, few or many, or as a class when expanded; others skip it.

TRBD2,TRBJ2-1,TRBV13,NA,TGTGCCAGCAGCTTAGGAGGGACTAGCGGCCACAATGAGCAGTTCTTC,CASSLGGTSGHNEQFF
TRBD1,TRBJ2-7,TRBV5-6,NA,TGTGCCAGCAGCTTTACAGGGGCATTTTCCTACGAGCAGTACTTC,CASSFTGAFSYEQYF
NA,TRBJ2-3,TRBV4-2,NA,TGTGCCAGCAGCCAAGAATGGAACAGGTTGCACCGGGATAGGGCAGATACGCAGTATTTT,CASSQEWNRLHRDRADTQYF
NA,TRBJ1-2,TRBV27,NA,TGTGCCAGCAGTTCGGACGACCGTCCAAACTATGGCTACACCTTC,CASSSDDRPNYGYTF
TRBD1,TRBJ2-1,TRBV7-9,NA,TGTGCCAGCAGCTTCGACAGGGGGCAGTACAATGAGCAGTTCTTC,CASSFDRGQYNEQFF
TRBD1,TRBJ2-5,TRBV23-1,NA,TGCGCCAGCTCCGGGACAGGGGAAGAGACCCAGTACTTC,CASSGTGEETQYF
NA,TRBJ1-2,TRBV6-1,once,TGTGCCAGCAGTGTTCTTTATGGCCACACCTTC,CASSVLYGHTF
NA,TRBJ1-1,TRBV10-3,NA,TGTGCCATCAGTGGGGTAGGGGGAACTGAAGCTTTCTTT,CAISGVGGTEAFF
NA,TRBJ1-4,TRBV19,NA,TGTGCCAGTAGACTAGCCGGGAGTGAAAAACTGTTTTTT,CASRLAGSEKLFF
NA,TRBJ1-1,TRBV7-2,NA,TGTGCCAGCAGCTTTATCCGGGCCCGGGCGAACACTGAAGCTTTCTTT,CASSFIRARANTEAFF
NA,TRBJ1-2,TRBV18,NA,TGTGCCAGCTCAATGTTGAGCCGTAACTATGGCTACACCTTC,CASSMLSRNYGYTF
NA,TRBJ1-5,TRBV7-2,NA,TGTGCCAGCAGCTACAACAATCAGCCCCAGCATTTT,CASSYNNQPQHF
NA,TRBJ2-7,TRBV5-6,NA,TGTGCCAGCAGCTTAGGACTTCCCTACGAGCAGTACTTC,CASSLGLPYEQYF
TRBD1,TRBJ2-2,TRBV19,NA,TGTGCCAGTAGTATTCAGGGGGACACCGGGGAGCTGTTTTTT,CASSIQGDTGELFF
NA,TRBJ2-2,TRBV19,NA,TGTGCCAGTAGTATATTATCGGGGTTAGGCACCGGGGAGCTGTTTTTT,CASSILSGLGTGELFF
TRBD1,TRBJ2-5,TRBV7-6,NA,TGTGCCAGCAGCCACAAGAAACCGGGACAGGGGGCTTGGCAAGAGACCCAGTACTTC,CASSHKKPGQGAWQETQYF
TRBD1,TRBJ1-5,TRBV14,few,TGTGCCAGCAGCCATCCAGGGGGTCAGCCCCAGCATTTT,CASSHPGGQPQHF
NA,TRBJ2-1,TRBV18,NA,TGTGCCAGCTCACCACCCCGGGGCGGGGAAACAAGGGATGAGCAGTTCTTC,CASSPPRGGETRDEQFF
NA,TRBJ2-2,TRBV6-1,NA,TGTGCCAGCAGCGTCTCGGGGGTGAACACCGGGGAGCTGTTTTTT,CASSVSGVNTGELFF
NA,TRBJ2-3,TRBV7-3,NA,TGTGCCAGCAGCTTTCGAGGGTATACGCAGTATTTT,CASSFRGYTQYF
NA,TRBJ1-2,TRBV9,once,TGTGCCAGCAGCTCCGGACACCAAGCTAACTATGGCTACACCTTC,CASSSGHQANYGYTF
NA,TRBJ1-1,TRBV25-1,NA,TGTGCCAGCCGTCCGGGCCACAGAGAGCCTTTCTTT,CASRPGHREPFF
NA,TRBJ2-1,TRBV7-2,NA,TGTGCCAGCAGCCCCCCGGGCTCCTACAATGAGCAGTTCTTC,CASSPPGSYNEQFF
NA,TRBJ1-5,TRBV13,few,TGTGCCAGCAGCTTAAGGAGGAATCAGCCCCAGCATTTT,CASSLRRNQPQHF
NA,TRBJ2-1,TRBV6-6,NA,TGTGCCAGCAGTTACCGACGGGATGAGCAGTTCTTC,CASSYRRDEQFF
NA,TRBJ2-3,TRBV9,NA,TGTGCCAGCAGCGTGATAGGGGATACGCAGTATTTT,CASSVIGDTQYF
TRBD1,TRBJ1-1,TRBV2,NA,TGTGCCAGCAGTGTACAGGGGTTGGCTGAAGCTTTCTTT,CASSVQGLAEAFF
NA,TRBJ1-4,TRBV7-2,NA,TGTGCCAGCAGCTTAGCGGCGGGGGAACTGTTTTTT,CASSLAAGELFF